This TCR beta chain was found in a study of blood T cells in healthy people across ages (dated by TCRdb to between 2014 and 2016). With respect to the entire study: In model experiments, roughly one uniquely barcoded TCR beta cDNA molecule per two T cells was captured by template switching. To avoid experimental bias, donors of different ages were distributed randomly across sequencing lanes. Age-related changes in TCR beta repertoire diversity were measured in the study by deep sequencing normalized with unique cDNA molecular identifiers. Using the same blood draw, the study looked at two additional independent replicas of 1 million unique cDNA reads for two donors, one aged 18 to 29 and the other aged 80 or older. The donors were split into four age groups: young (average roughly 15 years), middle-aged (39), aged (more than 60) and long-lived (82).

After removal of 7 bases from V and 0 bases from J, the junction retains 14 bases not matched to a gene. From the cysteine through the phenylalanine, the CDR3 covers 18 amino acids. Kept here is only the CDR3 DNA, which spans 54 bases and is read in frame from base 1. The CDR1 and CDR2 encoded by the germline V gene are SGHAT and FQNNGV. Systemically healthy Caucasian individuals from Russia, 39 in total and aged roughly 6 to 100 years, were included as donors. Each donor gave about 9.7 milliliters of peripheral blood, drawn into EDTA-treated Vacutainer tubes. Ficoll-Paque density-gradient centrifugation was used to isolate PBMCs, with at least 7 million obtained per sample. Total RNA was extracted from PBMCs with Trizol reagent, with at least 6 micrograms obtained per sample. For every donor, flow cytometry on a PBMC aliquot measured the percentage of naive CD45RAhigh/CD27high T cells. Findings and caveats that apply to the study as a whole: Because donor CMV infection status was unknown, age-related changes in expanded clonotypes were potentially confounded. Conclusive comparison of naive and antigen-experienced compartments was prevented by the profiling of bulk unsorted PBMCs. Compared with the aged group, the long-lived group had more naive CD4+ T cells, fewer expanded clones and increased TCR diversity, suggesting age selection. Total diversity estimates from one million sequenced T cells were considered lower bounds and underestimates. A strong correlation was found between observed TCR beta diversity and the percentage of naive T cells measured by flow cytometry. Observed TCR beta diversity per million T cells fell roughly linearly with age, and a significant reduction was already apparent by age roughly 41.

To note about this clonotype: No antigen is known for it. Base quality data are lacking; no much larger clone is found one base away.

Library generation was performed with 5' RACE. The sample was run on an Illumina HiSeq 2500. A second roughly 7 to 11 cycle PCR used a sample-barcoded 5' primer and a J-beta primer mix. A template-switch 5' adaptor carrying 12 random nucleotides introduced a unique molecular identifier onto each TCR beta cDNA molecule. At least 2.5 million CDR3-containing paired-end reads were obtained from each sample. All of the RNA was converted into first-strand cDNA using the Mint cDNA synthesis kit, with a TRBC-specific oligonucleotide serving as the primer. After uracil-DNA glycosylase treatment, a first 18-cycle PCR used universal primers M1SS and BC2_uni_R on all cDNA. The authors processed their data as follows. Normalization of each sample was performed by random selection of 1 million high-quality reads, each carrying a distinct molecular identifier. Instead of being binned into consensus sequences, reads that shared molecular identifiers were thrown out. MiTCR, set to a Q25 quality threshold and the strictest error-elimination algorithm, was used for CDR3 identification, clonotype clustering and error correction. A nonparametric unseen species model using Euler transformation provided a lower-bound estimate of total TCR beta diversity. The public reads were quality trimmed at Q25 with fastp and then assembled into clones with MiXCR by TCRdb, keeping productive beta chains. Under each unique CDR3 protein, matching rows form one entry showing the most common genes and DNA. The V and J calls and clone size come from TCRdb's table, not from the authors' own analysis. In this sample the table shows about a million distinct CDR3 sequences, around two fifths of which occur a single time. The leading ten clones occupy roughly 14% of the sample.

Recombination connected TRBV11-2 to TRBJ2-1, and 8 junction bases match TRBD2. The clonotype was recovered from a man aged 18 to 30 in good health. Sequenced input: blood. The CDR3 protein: CASTLGRGGTRSYNEQFF. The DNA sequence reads TGTGCCAGCACCCTAGGTCGGGGGGGCACTCGCTCCTACAATGAGCAGTTCTTC.